This T cell receptor beta chain appears in the sequencing data of a study of blood T cell repertoires in COVID-19 (TCRdb year 2020). Study-wide context: Samples from collaborators originated in the United States, Italy and Spain and spanned both the acute and convalescent phases of COVID-19. Nearly every sample came with metadata listing a de-identified subject ID, COVID-19 status, age in years and sex. Subjects who had been exposed to COVID-19, were actively infected with it, or had recovered from it provided the deeply sampled blood TCRbeta repertoires that made up the dataset. The material from the prospective study consisted of cDNA or gDNA derived from T cells, B-cell-depleted T cells, or PBMCs. Where HLA class I and class II types were available, the types were taken from metadata supplied by the sample provider, not from assay-based typing. The repertoires were made available in a free public database intended to serve as a resource for research on the immune response to SARS-CoV-2. Samples were obtained from the ongoing ImmuneRACE study (first 160 participants) and from 1,254 subjects provided by 6 global collaborators.

Enrolling through a virtual design, the prospective study's participants ranged in age from roughly 18 to 95 years and lived across roughly 23 United States geographic areas. Cohort assignment in the prospective study relied on participant-reported clinical history from a screening survey and a study questionnaire. In the prospective study, whole blood, serum and a nasopharyngeal or oropharyngeal swab were collected from each participant by mobile phlebotomists. Participants in the prospective study had the option to provide additional blood draws and questionnaires over a 2-month period. Prospective study blood samples were shipped either frozen or at room temperature before DNA extraction. Overall results and qualifications from the work: The amount of clinical and demographic metadata varied by source and participant and was provided uncurated.

TCRbeta CDR3 regions were amplified from genomic DNA by means of the immunoSEQ Assay, a bias-controlled multiplex PCR. Processing in the source paper ran as follows. The number of nucleated cells in each sample was estimated from the amplification of reference gene primers within the assay. To quantify the absolute abundance of each unique TCRbeta CDR3 rearrangement, sequence reads were collapsed and filtered. For each sample, productive Simpson clonality was calculated by taking the square root of Simpson's diversity index across productive rearrangements. This immuneACCESS table, as held by TCRdb, lists in-frame sequences with V and J called but not all clones. Of the missing ones, under half trace to an unresolved V gene in checked studies; the others have no known cause. For V, J and clone size, that table is used; D and trimming come from the DNA. This sample lists about 200,000 clones; 86% were detected once. The ten most abundant clones make up roughly 3.8% of the sample.

The CDR3 measures 13 amino acids from cysteine to phenylalanine. Solely the CDR3 DNA is kept, with 39 bases framed from the first base. The trim is 0 bases for V and 12 bases for J, with a gap of 12 bases between the germline ends. CDR1 and CDR2, looked up from the germline V gene (reference sequence), are LGHDT and YNNKEL. A few counts support this clone. The antigen this receptor binds is unknown. The sample holds no much larger clone one base away, and base qualities are not on file. The sequence links TRBV3-1 (or the pseudogene TRBV3-2) to TRBJ2-1, with the D segment identity uncertain. The specimen sequenced was PBMCs or T cells enriched from blood (not recorded which). The clonotype was recovered from a woman between 35 and 50 years old with acute COVID-19. In nucleotide form, the sequence is TGTGCCAGCAGCCAAGATCTCACTTCTGGGCAGTTCTTC. Its amino acids are CASSQDLTSGQFF.